The 29 T cell receptor beta chains listed next were all sequenced from one sample in a study of blood T cell repertoires in COVID-19. This table comes from immunoSEQ multiplex PCR, and its TCRdb copy is limited to in-frame clones, with some not included. Counted here are tens of thousands of clones, around 87% occurring once; the ten biggest clones make up more than 6.5%. The sequencing sample was made of peripheral blood. These receptors originate from a human donor with active COVID-19. The donor label of this sample is uncertain.

This chain uses TRBV3-1 (or the pseudogene TRBV3-2) with TRBJ2-1; 8 positions match TRBD2. Trimming at V came to 1 base and at J to 7 bases, leaving 6 bases not matched to a gene. Germline V gene data show CDR1 as LGHDT and CDR2 as YNNKEL (reference sequence). This CDR3 has 15 residues. The CDR3 here is CASSQVPGLGNEQFF. CDR3 DNA sequence: TGTGCCAGCAGCCAAGTACCGGGACTAGGTAATGAGCAGTTCTTC.

In nucleotides, the CDR3 is TGTGCCAGCAGCTCCTACAGGGTTGGTCTGGAGACCCAGTACTTC. As protein: CASSSYRVGLETQYF. The chain couples TRBV7-9 to TRBJ2-5, with a possible D match to TRBD1 (6 bases). Trimming pared 4 bases from V and 5 bases from J, leaving 17 bases between. Germline V gene sequence: CDR1 SEHNR, CDR2 FQNEAQ (reference sequence). This CDR3 is 15 amino acids long.

This clone was detected once. V gene TRBV28 combines with J gene TRBJ2-7, with 8 positions matching TRBD1. This CDR3 comprises 13 residues. Losses at the gene ends were 11 bases for V and 3 bases for J; bases not matched to a gene: 9. Germline V CDR1 and CDR2: MDHEN, SYDVKM. CDR3 nucleotides: TGTGCCGGCAAGAGCAGGGGGCACTACGAGCAGTACTTC. It yields the protein CAGKSRGHYEQYF.

V usage is TRBV20-1 and J usage is TRBJ2-1; D gene uncertain. Germline V lookup: CDR1 DFQATT, CDR2 SNEGSKA (reference sequence). CDR3 length equals 11 residues. Trimming removed 5 bases at V and 9 bases at J, with 11 bases between. CDR3 in amino acids: CSAPKAGEQFF. The CDR3 coding sequence is TGCAGTGCTCCCAAAGCTGGTGAGCAGTTCTTC.

The rearrangement joins TRBV6-5 to TRBJ1-1, with D possibly being TRBD1 (5 bases). Looked up from germline, CDR1 is MNHEY and CDR2 is SVGAGI. Trimming took 2 bases from V and 0 from J, leaving 10 bases between them. CDR3 length equals 15 residues. The CDR3 nucleotides are TGTGCCAGCAGTTACCAGGGAGGGGTGAACACTGAAGCTTTCTTT. It yields the protein CASSYQGGVNTEAFF.

This chain joins TRBV10-3 and TRBJ1-3, with D tentatively TRBD1 (5 bases). The CDR3 consists of 15 residues. Trimming took 8 bases from V and 0 from J, leaving 14 bases between them. The germline gives CDR1 ENHRY, CDR2 SYGVKD. Here the CDR3 reads CAIATGHNSGNTIYF. The CDR3 region has the DNA TGTGCCATCGCGACCGGACACAACTCTGGAAACACCATATATTTT.

V usage is TRBV19 and J usage is TRBJ1-3; D is undetermined. The CDR3 runs 14 residues. The germline V gene encodes CDR1 LNHDA and CDR2 SQIVND (reference sequence). The ends were cut back, 6 bases at V and 0 bases at J, with 9 bases in the middle. The CDR3 nucleotides are TGTGCCAGTAGCTACAGCCTCTCTGGAAACACCATATATTTT. This encodes CASSYSLSGNTIYF.

This chain connects TRBV6-2 or TRBV6-3 to TRBJ1-1; a possible D gene is TRBD1 (6 bases). With 6 bases removed from V and 7 bases from J, the gap between germline ends came to 15 bases. Germline V CDR1 and CDR2: MNHEY, SVGEGT. The CDR3 loop spans 13 amino acids. Here the CDR3 DNA reads TGTGCCAGCAGCCGGACAGCACCTATTGAAGCTTTCTTT. This encodes CASSRTAPIEAFF.

The J gene is TRBJ2-7, the V gene TRBV4-1, with 7 bases lining up with TRBD1. CDR1 is MGHRA, CDR2 YSYEKL, per germline. V was clipped by 3 bases and J by 2 bases; unmatched bases: 7. The CDR3 loop spans 15 amino acids. The CDR3 region is CASSHLGDRTYEQYF. CDR3 in DNA: TGCGCCAGCAGCCACCTGGGGGACAGAACCTACGAGCAGTACTTC.

This clone was found once. The chain joins TRBV7-8 to TRBJ2-6, with TRBD1 identical over 7 bases. CDR1 is SGHVS and CDR2 is FQNEAQ in the germline V gene. The CDR3 runs 18 residues. Trimming removed 0 bases from V and 2 bases from J; junction bases left unmatched: 7. This CDR3 reads CASSLATTGTPGANVLTF. Here the CDR3 DNA reads TGTGCCAGCAGCTTAGCGACGACAGGGACCCCTGGGGCCAACGTCCTGACTTTC.

This chain joins TRBV5-5 and TRBJ1-3, with a weak D call TRBD1 (6 bases). V was cut by 0 bases and J by 4 bases, with 14 bases left in between. The germline CDR1 and CDR2 sequences are SGHKS and YYEKEE (reference sequence). This CDR3 spans 16 amino acids. CDR3 in amino acids: CASSLGIGGSGNTIYF. CDR3 coding DNA: TGTGCCAGCAGCTTGGGGATAGGGGGATCCGGAAACACCATATATTTT.

The chain carries TRBV21-1 and TRBJ2-1; TRBD2 is taken as the D call from the table, unchecked against the DNA. TRBV21-1 is noted as a pseudogene. This CDR3 is 17 amino acids long. CDR3 region: CASSKGTSGFPLDEQFF. In DNA form, the CDR3 reads TGTGCCAGCAGCAAAGGGACTAGCGGGTTTCCTCTGGATGAGCAGTTCTTC.

The chain has TRBV29-1 and TRBJ2-7; 7 bases match TRBD1. The junction had 7 bases not matched to a gene; V was cut back by 3 bases and J by 2 bases. Looked up from germline, CDR1 is SQVTM and CDR2 is ANQGSEA. The length of the CDR3 is 14 residues. CDR3 nucleotide sequence: TGCAGCGTTGAGGGGCAGGGGGTCACCTACGAGCAGTACTTC. It specifies CSVEGQGVTYEQYF.

This chain links TRBV5-6 with TRBJ2-7; D is ambiguous. The V gene lost 4 bases and the J gene lost 4 bases, with 21 bases spanning the gap. The CDR3 is 16 amino acids. In germline, CDR1 is SGHDT, CDR2 YYEEEE. Written as DNA, the CDR3 is TGTGCCAGCAGCCCGAAACAGAATCCTTACTTATACGAGCAGTACTTC. Amino acids: CASSPKQNPYLYEQYF.

J is TRBJ2-5 and V is TRBV30; D unresolved. CDR1 is GTSNPN and CDR2 is SVGIG in the germline V gene (reference sequence). V shed 3 bases and J shed 1 base, with 6 bases lying between them. The CDR3 runs 12 residues. The CDR3 loop is CAWRTGQETQYF. CDR3 coding DNA: TGTGCCTGGAGGACGGGCCAAGAGACCCAGTACTTC.

The chain is built from TRBV11-2 and TRBJ2-6; D is perhaps TRBD2 (6 bases). Germline CDR1 and CDR2: SGHAT and FQNNGV. The CDR3 is 18 amino acids. V gave up 1 base and J gave up 2 bases, with 15 bases separating them. The chain's CDR3 is CASSLGQGGEAGANVLTF. In DNA form, the CDR3 reads TGTGCCAGCAGCTTAGGGCAAGGAGGGGAGGCTGGGGCCAACGTCCTGACTTTC.

The chain combines TRBV2 with TRBJ1-3; D uncertain. Deletions cut 2 bases from V and 2 bases from J, with 10 bases between. Germline V CDR1 and CDR2: SNHLY, FYNNEI. This CDR3 has 15 residues. The CDR3 DNA follows: TGTGCCAGCAGTGAATCGACGGGGACTGGAAACACCATATATTTT. Translating it yields CASSESTGTGNTIYF.

The chain combines TRBV5-1 with TRBJ2-7, with 8 bases that match TRBD2. This CDR3 contains 13 residues. The ends lost 0 bases at V and 6 bases at J; junction bases unmatched: 2. Germline V lookup: CDR1 SGHRS, CDR2 YFSETQ. The CDR3 spells CASSLGSGSEQYF. The DNA for the CDR3 is TGCGCCAGCAGCTTGGGAAGCGGGAGCGAGCAGTACTTC.

The chain uses TRBV23-1 and TRBJ2-1, with D perhaps TRBD1 (5 bases). TRBV23-1 is recorded as an ORF, its role being uncertain. The germline V and J ends were trimmed by 0 bases and 1 base, with 19 bases remaining between them. The CDR3 has 19 amino acids. The CDR3 is CASSQSPTRQQRSYNEQFF. CDR3 coding DNA: TGCGCCAGCAGTCAATCTCCCACCCGACAGCAACGATCCTACAATGAGCAGTTCTTC.

V gene TRBV7-2 combines with J gene TRBJ1-2; 7 bases line up with TRBD1. The CDR3 has 13 amino acids. Per germline, CDR1 SGHTA and CDR2 FQGNSA. Trimming removed 2 bases from V and 8 bases from J; junction bases left unmatched: 5. This CDR3 is CASSLPGGGGYTF. The CDR3, as DNA: TGTGCCAGCAGCTTACCAGGGGGAGGCGGCTACACCTTC.

The rearrangement uses TRBV7-8 and TRBJ2-1; weak D call: TRBD1 (6 bases). CDR1 SGHVS and CDR2 FQNEAQ come from the germline V gene. The CDR3 is made up of 13 amino acids. V was trimmed by 3 bases and J by 4 bases, leaving 7 bases between them. CDR3 in DNA: TGTGCCAGCAGCTTGGACAGATACAATGAGCAGTTCTTC. Translated: CASSLDRYNEQFF.

This sequence joins TRBV5-8 and TRBJ1-4; D possibly corresponds to TRBD1 (6 bases). The germline V and J ends were trimmed by 0 bases and 7 bases, with 7 bases remaining between them. CDR3 length equals 13 residues. CDR1 is SGHTS, CDR2 YDEGEE, per germline. The CDR3 sequence is CASSLGQVEKLFF. DNA of the CDR3: TGTGCCAGCAGCTTGGGACAGGTTGAAAAACTGTTTTTT.

The chain uses TRBV3-1 (or the pseudogene TRBV3-2) and TRBJ1-1; the D gene is possibly TRBD1 (6 bases). This CDR3 spans 16 amino acids. Germline V CDR1 and CDR2: LGHDT, YNNKEL (reference sequence). V was clipped by 0 bases and J by 1 base, with 12 bases between them. The CDR3 region has the DNA TGTGCCAGCAGCCAAGAGGGGGCAGGGCAGAACACTGAAGCTTTCTTT. Its translation: CASSQEGAGQNTEAFF.

V is TRBV11-3 and J is TRBJ2-3; 11 bases agree with TRBD2. The CDR3 is 16 amino acids. V trimming: 5 bases; J trimming: 7 bases; junction bases outside the gene matches: 11. Germline V lookup: CDR1 SGHNT, CDR2 YENEEA. DNA for the CDR3: TGTGCCAGCAGCACATCTAGCGGGGGGCCTCTTTATACGCAGTATTTT. Its protein is CASSTSSGGPLYTQYF.

V and J are TRBV5-1 and TRBJ2-1, with D possibly matching TRBD1 (6 bases). Germline V gives CDR1 SGHRS, CDR2 YFSETQ. V lost 4 bases and J lost 4, with 12 bases in between. The CDR3 has 14 residues. Written as DNA, the CDR3 is TGCGCCAGCAGCGGAGGACAGCTTTACAATGAGCAGTTCTTC. It is translated as CASSGGQLYNEQFF. The full variable domain, completed using reference TRBV5-1 and TRBJ2-1, is KAGVTQTPRYLIKTRGQQVTLSCSPISGHRSVSWYQQTPGQGLQFLFEYFSETQRNKGNFPGRFSGRQFSNSRSEMNVSTLELGDSALYLCASSGGQLYNEQFFGPGTRLTVL.

The chain carries TRBV2 and TRBJ2-2; TRBD1 agrees at 11 bases. This CDR3 has 13 residues. Germline CDR1 and CDR2: SNHLY and FYNNEI. The V and J ends lost 7 bases and 8 bases, in that order; junction bases with no gene match: 3. For the CDR3, the DNA is TGTGCCAGCAAGGGACAGGGGGTGGGGGAGCTGTTTTTT. Residues: CASKGQGVGELFF.

The chain couples TRBV28 to TRBJ1-4; D not certain. CDR3 size: 16 residues. Trimming shortened V by 6 bases and J by 0 bases, and 14 bases separated the two germline ends. The germline gives CDR1 MDHEN, CDR2 SYDVKM. In nucleotides, the CDR3 is TGTGCCAGCAGCGTGCGGAGAACCACAACTAATGAAAAACTGTTTTTT. The encoded protein is CASSVRRTTTNEKLFF.

The chain employs TRBV4-1 and TRBJ2-1; the match to TRBD2 covers 14 bases. Trimming took 4 bases from V and 9 from J; bases not matched to a gene: 5. The CDR3 is 15 amino acids. Germline CDR1 is MGHRA and CDR2 is YSYEKL. The CDR3 nucleotides read TGCGCCAGCAGCCTACCGGGACTAGCGGGAGTTGAGCAGTTCTTC. Translating it yields CASSLPGLAGVEQFF.

This chain uses TRBV25-1 with TRBJ2-1, with 8 positions matching TRBD2. This CDR3 region has 17 residues. Trimming took 3 bases from V and 3 from J; bases not matched to a gene: 10. Germline lookup yields CDR1 MGHDK and CDR2 SYGVNS. The CDR3 is CASSERGAGGHYNEQFF. The CDR3 DNA reads as TGTGCCAGCAGTGAGAGGGGCGCGGGAGGTCACTACAATGAGCAGTTCTTC. The complete variable domain, with remaining parts taken from reference TRBV25-1 and TRBJ2-1, reads EADIYQTPRYLVIGTGKKITLECSQTMGHDKMYWYQQDPGMELHLIHYSYGVNSTEKGDLSSESTVSRIRTEHFPLTLESARPSHTSQYLCASSERGAGGHYNEQFFGPGTRLTVL.